The following is a TCR beta chain sequence with its context. Its target is not known. The data originate from a study of monozygotic twins with inflammatory bowel disease. Overall study findings and caveats: IBD patients displayed reduced TCRbeta diversity (inverse Simpson) when set against healthy co-twins. Any single strong signal or clonotype tied to IBD lacked support. Different T cell subtypes could not be distinguished.

TCRdb re-called the 5' RACE reads and shows each CDR3 protein once, DNA omitted. The table lists approximately 160,000 distinct CDR3 sequences, with around 7% in the top ten. Germline lookup yields CDR1 SGHTA and CDR2 FQGNSA. The length of the CDR3 is 17 residues. The source of this sequence is a human donor with ulcerative colitis or Crohn's disease, or a healthy co-twin of an affected twin (not recorded which). The chain uses TRBV7-2 and TRBJ2-7; TCRdb reports TRBD2, a call that lacks DNA to check it against. The sample was blood. The CDR3 sequence: CASSLAAALADGYEQYF.